Listed below are T cell receptor beta chains from one sample, sequenced in a study of shared clonotypes between healthy human individuals. Clones were read by immunoSEQ multiplex PCR, and TCRdb kept only the in-frame ones, dropping some. The table shows hundreds of thousands of clones, with roughly 70% occurring only once. The material sequenced was memory CD4+ T cells sorted from blood. These receptors were taken from a woman between 25 and 40 years old in good health. The CDR3 runs from the conserved cysteine through the conserved F or W. Clone size is shown for a subset of rows, as once, few, many or a class of expanded clone.

J	V	size	CDR3
TRBJ2-3	TRBV11-2	-	CASSLPAGVSDTQYF
TRBJ2-3	TRBV5-6	-	CASSLKLTSTDTQYF
TRBJ2-1	TRBV9	-	CASSVQGLTYNEQFF
TRBJ2-1	TRBV7-2	-	CASSLAHEQFF
TRBJ2-1	TRBV18	-	CASSPFGQRQDEQFF
TRBJ2-7	TRBV5-1	-	CASSFLAGGTYEQYF
-	TRBV27	-	CASRWTGNYEQYF
TRBJ1-1	TRBV28	-	CASYPYRGLGMNTEAFF
TRBJ1-1	TRBV25-1	few	CASGSFMNTEAFF
TRBJ2-1	TRBV5-1	-	CASSSSGQGANEQFF
TRBJ2-7	TRBV6-6	-	CASSRDGTYEQYF
TRBJ2-7	TRBV10-1	few	CASSRLASGAYEQYF
TRBJ1-1	TRBV19	-	CASSYRGGKNTEAFF
TRBJ1-2	TRBV6-1	few	CASSDTGANYGYTF
TRBJ2-5	TRBV7-9	-	CASSSSRLGKETQYF
TRBJ2-1	TRBV28	few	CANRDQTTNEQFF
TRBJ1-1	TRBV19	-	CASGGSEAFF
TRBJ2-5	TRBV6-6	-	CASSYLSGQKYF
TRBJ2-2	TRBV27	-	CASRTLVSGELFF
TRBJ2-1	TRBV20-1	-	CSARSYNEQFF
TRBJ2-1	TRBV5-1	few	CASSVNPGQEAGTVQFF
TRBJ1-6	TRBV4-1	-	CASSQGQLSNSPLHF
TRBJ2-3	TRBV10-2	-	CASSEGSRTDTQYF
TRBJ2-7	TRBV5-6	-	CASSLVGTVLYF
TRBJ2-7	TRBV7-2	-	CASSNRRHSYEQYF
TRBJ2-3	TRBV9	-	CASSATGMDTQYF
TRBJ1-1	TRBV20-1	many	CSVRITEAFF
TRBJ2-7	TRBV11-2	-	CASSYATGGYEQYF
TRBJ2-1	TRBV11-2	-	CASSLGPGGSYEQFF
TRBJ2-5	TRBV21-1	few	CASSNRVEETQYF
TRBJ2-2	TRBV30	-	CAWSVGVGELFF